Each of the 20 T cell receptor beta chains below was sequenced from the same sample in a study of shared clonotypes between healthy human individuals. Sequencing used immunoSEQ multiplex PCR; TCRdb keeps in-frame clones, though not all of them. Altogether approximately 500,000 clones are present, 90% to 96% being singletons, with the ten largest covering 0.06%. Sequencing input: naive CD4+ T cells sorted from blood. The subset here: CD45RA+ positively selected. Receptor source: a woman under 40 in good health.

The chain uses TRBV4-1 and TRBJ2-3, with D perhaps matching TRBD2 (6 bases). Trimming left V 1 base short and J 0 bases short, with 14 bases between. CDR1 is MGHRA, CDR2 YSYEKL, per germline. The CDR3 extends over 17 amino acids. CDR3 sequence: CASSQGRLSGSTDTQYF. CDR3 DNA: TGCGCCAGCAGCCAAGGTCGACTAAGCGGGAGCACAGATACGCAGTATTTT.

This chain connects TRBV18 to TRBJ2-3; the match to TRBD1 covers 8 bases. This CDR3 spans 19 amino acids. The V and J ends lost 6 bases and 1 base, in that order; junction bases with no gene match: 18. Germline CDR1 reads KGHSH; CDR2 reads LQKENI. In DNA, the CDR3 is TGTGCCAGCTCGTACCTAGCTGGGACAGGACCCTTACGCACAGATACGCAGTATTTT. Translating it yields CASSYLAGTGPLRTDTQYF.

The chain recombines TRBV5-1 with TRBJ2-7; possibly TRBD2 for D (5 bases). CDR1 is SGHRS and CDR2 is YFSETQ in the germline V gene. V was clipped by 0 bases and J by 5 bases, with 12 bases between them. The CDR3 totals 14 residues. In nucleotides, the CDR3 is TGCGCCAGCAGCTTGGGGGGAGTGGTCCACGAGCAGTACTTC. Translating it yields CASSLGGVVHEQYF.

The rearrangement links TRBV28 to TRBJ1-1; D is possibly TRBD1 (6 bases). This CDR3 comprises 14 residues. V was trimmed by 5 bases and J by 4 bases, leaving 14 bases between them. Germline CDR1 and CDR2: MDHEN and SYDVKM. The CDR3 spells CASSVQGDATEAFF. The CDR3 bases are TGTGCCAGCAGTGTACAGGGAGACGCCACTGAAGCTTTCTTT.

In this sample, this clone turned up once. The chain links TRBV28 to TRBJ1-4, with no clear D. V was shortened by 3 bases and J by 6 bases, with 14 bases between the two germline ends. Germline loops: CDR1 MDHEN, CDR2 SYDVKM. The CDR3 has 15 amino acids. The CDR3 region is CASSFSGVLDEKLFF. The CDR3 region has the DNA TGTGCCAGCAGTTTTAGTGGGGTACTCGATGAAAAACTGTTTTTT. Full variable domain (outside the CDR3, taken from reference TRBV28 and TRBJ1-4): DVKVTQSSRYLVKRTGEKVFLECVQDMDHENMFWYRQDPGLGLRLIYFSYDVKMKEKGDIPEGYSVSREKKERFSLILESASTNQTSMYLCASSFSGVLDEKLFFGSGTQLSVL.

The rearrangement joins TRBV4-2 to TRBJ2-5, with D hard to call. V lost 5 bases to trimming and J lost 4 bases, with 5 bases between them. CDR3 length: 11 residues. Germline V gene sequence: CDR1 LGHNA, CDR2 YNFKEQ. CDR3 sequence (DNA): TGTGCCAGCAGCTACGGAGAGACCCAGTACTTC. It codes for CASSYGETQYF.

A note on this clone: At one of its ends the junction is not consistent with the germline gene, which may arise from a read error. V and J are TRBV6-5 and TRBJ2-5, with D possibly matching TRBD2 (5 bases). Germline V lookup: CDR1 MNHEY, CDR2 SVGAGI. This CDR3 is built from 15 residues. CDR3 residues: CAISKEGHGSETQYF. The CDR3 DNA is TGTGCCATCAGTAAAGAGGGCCACGGTTCAGAGACCCAGTACTTC.

The chain couples TRBV28 to TRBJ1-2; D unclear. V lost 5 bases to trimming and J lost 3 bases, with 16 bases between them. This CDR3 has 15 residues. The germline V gene encodes CDR1 MDHEN and CDR2 SYDVKM. The CDR3 is CASSRTGLGDYGYTF. CDR3 bases: TGTGCCAGCAGTCGGACGGGCCTCGGCGACTATGGCTACACCTTC.

A word on this clone: Other DNA sequences of this sample code for an identical CDR3. The chain recombines TRBV15 with TRBJ1-1; 7 nucleotides match TRBD1. V gave up 1 base and J gave up 0 bases; unmatched junction bases: 2. The CDR3 runs 15 residues. Per germline, CDR1 LNHNV and CDR2 YYDKDF (reference sequence). CDR3 region: CATSRGDRLNTEAFF. The CDR3 region has the DNA TGTGCCACCAGCAGAGGGGACAGACTGAACACTGAAGCTTTCTTT. Together with reference TRBV15 and TRBJ1-1, the CDR3 gives the full variable domain: DAMVIQNPRYQVTQFGKPVTLSCSQTLNHNVMYWYQQKSSQAPKLLFHYYDKDFNNEADTPDNFQSRRPNTSFCFLDIRSPGLGDTAMYLCATSRGDRLNTEAFFGQGTRLTVV.

The genes are TRBV18 and TRBJ2-1; unclear D gene. The length of the CDR3 is 14 residues. CDR1 and CDR2 (germline): KGHSH, LQKENI. The V gene lost 1 base and the J gene lost 3 bases, with 7 bases spanning the gap. This CDR3 is CASSPRGDYNEQFF. The CDR3 DNA sequence: TGTGCCAGCTCACCACGCGGAGACTACAATGAGCAGTTCTTC.

The chain links TRBV6-4 to TRBJ2-3; TRBD2 matches at 7 bases. The CDR3 is 15 residues long. With V trimmed by 2 bases and J by 1 base, 3 bases remained unmatched. Germline V lookup: CDR1 MRHNA, CDR2 SNTAGT. In nucleotides, the CDR3 is TGTGCCAGCAGTGACCCGGGAGGTGGCACAGATACGCAGTATTTT. This codes for CASSDPGGGTDTQYF.

The rearrangement uses TRBV19 and TRBJ2-1, with 9 bases aligning to TRBD1. The V segment lost 5 bases and the J segment 6 bases; nucleotides outside the gene matches: 11. The CDR3 has 16 residues. Per the germline V gene, CDR1 is LNHDA and CDR2 is SQIVND (reference sequence). CDR3: CASSPIRDRATNEQFF. The DNA for the CDR3 is TGTGCCAGTAGTCCCATCCGGGACAGGGCGACCAATGAGCAGTTCTTC. Complete variable domain (other parts from reference TRBV19 and TRBJ2-1): DGGITQSPKYLFRKEGQNVTLSCEQNLNHDAMYWYRQDPGQGLRLIYYSQIVNDFQKGDIAEGYSVSREKKESFPLTVTSAQKNPTAFYLCASSPIRDRATNEQFFGPGTRLTVL.

The chain couples TRBV21-1 to TRBJ1-1; the table's D call TRBD1 went unverified against the DNA. TRBV21-1 is a pseudogene segment. The CDR3 sequence is 18 residues long. The CDR3 bases are TGTGCCAGCAGCGAAGACAATCTAATACAGGGATGGGACACTGAAGCTTTCTTT. Residues: CASSEDNLIQGWDTEAFF.

The rearrangement uses TRBV7-9 and TRBJ2-2; D is ambiguous. The V end lost 0 bases, the J end lost 1 base, and 9 bases lay between the germline ends. The CDR3 contains 16 residues. CDR1 is SEHNR, CDR2 FQNEAQ, per germline (reference sequence). CDR3 bases: TGTGCCAGCAGCTTAGCGCGAAAAGGGAACACCGGGGAGCTGTTTTTT. Its translation is CASSLARKGNTGELFF.

The rearrangement joins TRBV10-3 to TRBJ1-2, with 8 bases lining up with TRBD1. With 3 bases clipped from V and 4 bases from J, the junction kept 4 bases outside the gene matches. Germline lookup yields CDR1 ENHRY and CDR2 SYGVKD. This CDR3 is 14 amino acids long. The CDR3 is CAISDPGGSYGYTF. In DNA form, the CDR3 reads TGTGCCATCAGTGACCCAGGGGGCAGCTATGGCTACACCTTC.

With regard to this clone: This sample includes further DNA sequences coding for the same CDR3. The chain links TRBV7-9 to TRBJ2-7, with 7 bases identical to TRBD1. J gave up 4 bases and V 5 bases, and 2 bases lay outside the gene matches. Germline V CDR1 and CDR2: SEHNR, FQNEAQ (reference sequence). The length of the CDR3 is 12 residues. The CDR3 loop reads CASSLTGYEQYF. As DNA, the CDR3 is TGTGCCAGCAGCCTGACAGGGTACGAGCAGTACTTC.

In its sample, this clone was seen once. Other DNA sequences from this sample encode an identical CDR3 as well. V is TRBV5-1 and J is TRBJ2-5; a weak D match, TRBD2 (5 bases). CDR3 length: 13 residues. Germline CDR1 is SGHRS and CDR2 is YFSETQ. Trimming pared 1 base from V and 4 bases from J, leaving 8 bases between. The CDR3 is CASSLSSRETQYF. In nucleotides, the CDR3 is TGCGCCAGCAGCTTGTCTAGCAGAGAGACCCAGTACTTC. Combining the CDR3 with reference TRBV5-1 and TRBJ2-5 gives the whole variable domain KAGVTQTPRYLIKTRGQQVTLSCSPISGHRSVSWYQQTPGQGLQFLFEYFSETQRNKGNFPGRFSGRQFSNSRSEMNVSTLELGDSALYLCASSLSSRETQYFGPGTRLLVL.

The chain links TRBV27 to TRBJ2-7; no clear D. Trimming stripped 5 bases from V and 2 bases from J, with 19 bases between. Germline V gives CDR1 MNHEY, CDR2 SMNVEV (reference sequence). The CDR3 has 16 amino acids. CDR3 nucleotides: TGTGCCAGCAGTCCCATTCTTCTAGGAAGTCCCTACGAGCAGTACTTC. As protein: CASSPILLGSPYEQYF.

The rearrangement links TRBV5-1 to TRBJ2-1, with D unresolved. CDR1 SGHRS and CDR2 YFSETQ come from the germline V gene. The CDR3 has 14 residues. With 4 bases removed from V and 7 bases from J, the gap between germline ends came to 15 bases. CDR3 loop: CASSPGSSFNEQFF. The CDR3 DNA sequence: TGCGCCAGCAGCCCTGGGTCCTCTTTTAATGAGCAGTTCTTC.

The gene calls are TRBV15 and TRBJ2-1, with no clear D. Germline CDR1 and CDR2: LNHNV and YYDKDF (reference sequence). This CDR3 spans 16 amino acids. In nucleotides, the CDR3 is TGTTCACTGACCCTAATTGGGTGGTTCGTCCACAATGAGCAGTTCTTC. Protein: CSLTLIGWFVHNEQFF.